Below are 5 T cell receptor beta chains sequenced from a single sample in a study of CD8 T cells in ankylosing spondylitis. One entry per CDR3 protein results from TCRdb running MiXCR on the 5' RACE reads. The repertoire holds 300,000 to 350,000 distinct CDR3 sequences, with roughly 20% as singletons. The material sequenced was blood, either unsorted or a sorted T cell fraction (not recorded which). These receptor sequences come from a female donor with ankylosing spondylitis or in good health (not recorded which).

This CDR3 is CATSRIPGANVLTF. In DNA form, the CDR3 reads TGTGCCACCAGCAGGATTCCTGGGGCCAACGTCCTGACTTTC. The chain uses TRBV15 and TRBJ2-6, with D unclear. CDR3 size: 14 residues. Germline assignment: CDR1 LNHNV and CDR2 YYDKDF (reference sequence). With 3 bases removed from V and 2 bases from J, the gap between germline ends came to 5 bases. Based on the CDR3 plus reference TRBV15 and TRBJ2-6, the full variable domain is DAMVIQNPRYQVTQFGKPVTLSCSQTLNHNVMYWYQQKSSQAPKLLFHYYDKDFNNEADTPDNFQSRRPNTSFCFLDIRSPGLGDTAMYLCATSRIPGANVLTFGAGSRLTVL.

The J gene is TRBJ1-1, the V gene TRBV7-8; D is undetermined. Per the germline V gene, CDR1 is SGHVS and CDR2 is FQNEAQ. V was trimmed by 5 bases and J by 5 bases, leaving 15 bases between them. There are 14 residues in the CDR3. CDR3 protein: CASSPRLPVTEAFF. The CDR3 DNA reads as TGTGCCAGCAGCCCCCGACTACCGGTGACTGAAGCTTTCTTT.

This clonotype has ten or more counts. This chain links TRBV20-1 with TRBJ2-5; D not resolved. With 0 bases removed from V and 2 bases from J, the gap between germline ends came to 13 bases. This CDR3 spans 15 amino acids. Per germline, CDR1 DFQATT and CDR2 SNEGSKA (reference sequence). DNA for the CDR3: TGCAGTGCTAGAGATGGGTTAGTGGGACAAGAGACCCAGTACTTC. It encodes CSARDGLVGQETQYF.

This clonotype was counted a few times. J is TRBJ2-3 and V is TRBV29-1; 12 positions agree with TRBD1. Losses at the gene ends were 7 bases for V and 3 bases for J; bases not matched to a gene: 5. The CDR3 runs 14 residues. Germline-derived CDR1 and CDR2 are SQVTM and ANQGSEA. The CDR3: CSARDRGQTDTQYF. In DNA, the CDR3 is TGCAGCGCTCGGGACAGGGGGCAGACAGATACGCAGTATTTT.

This clonotype occurred a few times. The gene calls are TRBV12-3 or TRBV12-4 and TRBJ1-3; D not resolved. The CDR3 totals 12 residues. V shed 1 base and J shed 7 bases, with 5 bases lying between them. CDR3 coding DNA: TGTGCCAGCAGTTTAGGGTCGAACACCATATATTTT. It encodes CASSLGSNTIYF.